This T cell receptor (beta chain) appears in the sequencing data of a study of immune evolution from preneoplasia to lung adenocarcinoma. Sequencing was performed with immunoSEQ multiplex PCR; in TCRdb, only in-frame clones are kept and a portion is missing. The sample has 6,000 to 7,000 clones; roughly 80% are singletons. With 7 bases removed from V and 4 bases from J, the gap between germline ends came to 11 bases. CDR1 and CDR2 (germline): GTSNPN, SVGIG (reference sequence). The CDR3 has 13 amino acids. The chain joins TRBV30 to TRBJ2-6; D might be TRBD1 (6 bases). The receptor comes from a donor aged 70 or over with lung adenocarcinoma. The sample taken for sequencing was FFPE lung adenocarcinoma in situ tissue. The CDR3 DNA reads as TGTGCCTTGACAGGTGGAGGGGCCAACGTCCTGACTTTC. It encodes CALTGGGANVLTF.